The clone carrying this T cell receptor (beta chain) has only a few counts. The sample is drawn from a study of T-cell reconstitution after alpha-beta-depleted transplantation in children. Unique molecular identifiers tagged the TCRbeta library. Each CDR3 protein is one row after TCRdb ran MiXCR on the PCR reads. The sample contains 150,000 to 200,000 distinct CDR3 sequences, about 6.3% of which appear only once. V lost 8 bases and J lost 7, with 17 bases in between. CDR1 is SNHLY and CDR2 is FYNNEI in the germline V gene. The CDR3 loop spans 13 amino acids. The source was PBMCs from the stem cell graft donor, collected from the stem cell graft. The chain has TRBV2 and TRBJ1-1, with D maybe TRBD1 (5 bases). This TCR was sampled from a human donor who donated a stem cell graft to a child with Wiskott-Aldrich syndrome. CDR3 nucleotide sequence: TGTGCCAGCCGAAAGACAGAGGACCTTGAAGCTTTCTTT. This gives the protein CASRKTEDLEAFF.